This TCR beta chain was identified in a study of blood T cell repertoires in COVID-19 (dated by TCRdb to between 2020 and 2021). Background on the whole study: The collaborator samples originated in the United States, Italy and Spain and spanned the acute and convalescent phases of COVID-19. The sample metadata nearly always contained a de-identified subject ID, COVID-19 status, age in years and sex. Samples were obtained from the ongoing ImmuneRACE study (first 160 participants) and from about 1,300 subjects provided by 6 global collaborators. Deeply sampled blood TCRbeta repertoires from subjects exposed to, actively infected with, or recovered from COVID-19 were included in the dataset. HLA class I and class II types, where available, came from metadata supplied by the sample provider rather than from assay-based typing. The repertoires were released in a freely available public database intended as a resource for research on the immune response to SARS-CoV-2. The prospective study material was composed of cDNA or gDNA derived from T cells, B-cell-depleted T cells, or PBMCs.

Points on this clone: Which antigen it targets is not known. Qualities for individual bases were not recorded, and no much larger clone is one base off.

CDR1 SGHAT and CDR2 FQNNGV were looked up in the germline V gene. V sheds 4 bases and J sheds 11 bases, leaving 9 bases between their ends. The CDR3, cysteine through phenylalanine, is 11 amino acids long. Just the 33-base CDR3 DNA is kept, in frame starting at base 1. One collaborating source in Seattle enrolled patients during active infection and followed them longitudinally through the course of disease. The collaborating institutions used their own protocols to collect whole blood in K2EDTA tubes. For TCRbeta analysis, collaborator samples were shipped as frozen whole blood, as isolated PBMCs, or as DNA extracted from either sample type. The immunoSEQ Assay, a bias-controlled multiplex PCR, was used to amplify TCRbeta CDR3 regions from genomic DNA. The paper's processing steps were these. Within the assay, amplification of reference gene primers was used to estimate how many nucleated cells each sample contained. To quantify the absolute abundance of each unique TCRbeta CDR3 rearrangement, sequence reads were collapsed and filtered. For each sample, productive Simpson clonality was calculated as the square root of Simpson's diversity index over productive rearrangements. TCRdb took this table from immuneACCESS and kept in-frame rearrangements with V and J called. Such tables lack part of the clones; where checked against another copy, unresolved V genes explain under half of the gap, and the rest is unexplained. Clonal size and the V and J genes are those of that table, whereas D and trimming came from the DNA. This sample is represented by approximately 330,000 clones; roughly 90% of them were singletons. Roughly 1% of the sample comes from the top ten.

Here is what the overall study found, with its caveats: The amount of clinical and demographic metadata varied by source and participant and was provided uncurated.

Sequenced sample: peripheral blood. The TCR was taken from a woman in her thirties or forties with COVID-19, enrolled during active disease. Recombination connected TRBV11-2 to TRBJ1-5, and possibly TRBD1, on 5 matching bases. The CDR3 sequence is CASSSGGSQHF. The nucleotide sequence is TGTGCCAGCAGCTCCGGGGGTTCCCAGCATTTT.